This T cell receptor (beta chain) was obtained from a study of somatic mutations in cytotoxic T cells in rheumatoid arthritis (dated by TCRdb to 2016 to 2017). Looking at the study overall: Right after diagnosis and prior to the start of any treatment, approximately 30 ml EDTA of peripheral blood was drawn from patients. Sorted V beta1+ cells also underwent TCRB sequencing, and some V beta antibody-stained T-cell populations were flow-sorted at nearly 100% purity on a FACSAria II or Sony SH800. To characterize clonality, the study used TCRB deep sequencing while asking whether somatic mutations are carried by expanded CD8+ T-cell clones in newly diagnosed, untreated rheumatoid arthritis. TCRB deep sequencing was performed for roughly 66 rheumatoid arthritis patients and about 20 healthy controls. Median age was essentially the same in the patient group and the control group. Study-level results and caveats: In about an eighth of the roughly 65 patients, more than 20% of CD8+ cells belonged to the largest CD8+ clone, while several identical CD8+ TCRB sequences were shared between blood and synovial fluid. It was unknown which antigens the expanded CD8+ clones targeted, and their absence from virus-specific databases did not exclude viral specificity. In patients, CD8+ clonality rose with age (Spearman r ≈ 0.49), which was not the case in healthy controls. There was no significant difference in CD8+ T-cell clonality between rheumatoid arthritis patients and age-matched healthy controls.

Flow cytometry confirmed the purity of CD4+ and CD8+ cells that had been isolated by positive magnetic bead selection on an AutoMACS. Initial screening for clonal expansions relied on flow cytometry with a TCR V beta antibody panel, after which sorted CD8+ fractions underwent TCRB deep sequencing for characterization. Peripheral blood mononuclear cells were obtained using density gradient separation with Ficoll-Paque PLUS. Using Nucleospin Tissue or Tissue XS kits, DNA was extracted from CD4-enriched, CD8-enriched or PBMC samples, with quantification by a Qubit 2.0 fluorometer. Genomic DNA underwent TCRB CDR3 sequencing using the immunoSEQ assay. For the original study's pipeline: Published virus-specific TCRB sequences were compared with patient CD8+ clones larger than 1%, and only a few matches were found. Only productive TCRB rearrangements were included in the analyses. Defining a clone by its unique TCRB CDR3 sequence, the study calculated clonality as a productive clonality index derived from Shannon entropy. Repertoire overlap for a pair of samples was computed from each clone's template counts relative to total templates per sample. Flow cytometry-measured V-gene usage correlated with V-gene usage from TCRB sequencing, with a Spearman r of 0.61. Drawn from immuneACCESS, this table holds only the in-frame rearrangements with V and J called that TCRdb kept. Clones are partly lost; checked studies trace under half to an unresolved V gene and leave the rest unexplained. V and J calls and clone size are as listed in that table; D and trimming were resolved from the DNA. For this sample the table gives roughly 7,700 clones, of which about 75% were detected only once. The ten largest clonotypes hold 30% to 45% of the sample.

A remark on this clone: Its antigen has not been determined. No per-base quality is available; no much larger clone lies one base away.

The specimen was CD8+ T cells sorted from blood. The sequence came from an adult with rheumatoid arthritis.

The CDR3 protein: CASSQDEGATDTQYF. The nucleotides are TGCGCCAGCAGCCAAGATGAGGGGGCAACAGATACGCAGTATTTT. The chain couples TRBV4-1 to TRBJ2-3; 7 middle bases align to TRBD1. The germline V gene specifies MGHRA as CDR1 and YSYEKL as CDR2. The V end gives up 0 bases and the J end 3 bases, leaving 3 bases in the junction not matched to a gene. Including cysteine and phenylalanine, the CDR3 has 15 amino acids. The CDR3 DNA has 45 bases and is translated from base 1.